This T cell receptor (beta chain) was identified in a study of regulatory T cells in long-lasting Graves disease. Described time point: persistent/refractory GD, antithyroid drugs over 5 years with positive TRAb. After RNA was extracted from PBMCs, the TCR library was made from it. Both iRepertoire HTBI primers and Arm-PCR of CDR3 regions were used to build the TCR beta libraries. TCRdb fed the multiplex PCR reads into MiXCR, producing one record per CDR3 protein. The data show approximately 400,000 distinct CDR3 sequences, around 21% seen once. In this sample, this clonotype turned up many times. The germline V gene has CDR1 SNHLY and CDR2 FYNNEI. The CDR3 is 15 amino acids. Trimming stripped 3 bases from V and 5 bases from J, with 13 bases between.

The sequencing used peripheral blood mononuclear cells (PBMCs), collected when the disease was refractory, from a patient treated with antithyroid drugs. The sequence was collected from a female donor with Graves disease. The chain links TRBV2 to TRBJ1-4; no reliable D call. DNA for the CDR3: TGTGCCAGCAGTGAGTTTCGGCAGTCCAATGAAAAACTGTTTTTT. This translates into CASSEFRQSNEKLFF.